This T cell receptor (beta chain) comes out of a study of blood T cell repertoires in COVID-19. Study in general: Donors in the United States, Italy and Spain gave samples during acute or convalescent COVID-19. Nucleic acid was either cDNA or gDNA, and it came from T cells, B-cell-depleted T cells, or PBMCs.

Germline CDR1 reads MNHEY; CDR2 reads SMNVEV (reference sequence). There are 15 residues in the CDR3. V was clipped by 4 bases and J by 4 bases, with 17 bases between them. Study processing details: From reference gene primer amplification, estimates of nucleated cell counts were derived. The repertoire was sequenced with immunoSEQ multiplex PCR; TCRdb's copy has only in-frame clones and lacks some. The V and J calls and the clone size are those of that table, but D and trimming were determined from the DNA. The sample lists about 50,000 clones, approximately 91% occurring once. J is TRBJ2-7 and V is TRBV27, with a possible D match to TRBD2 (5 bases). The sample was peripheral blood. The source of this sequence is a woman aged 80 or over with acute or convalescent COVID-19. CDR3 coding DNA: TGTGCCAGCAGTTCCCGGCGGCACGGACTGTACGAGCAGTACTTC. The encoded protein is CASSSRRHGLYEQYF.